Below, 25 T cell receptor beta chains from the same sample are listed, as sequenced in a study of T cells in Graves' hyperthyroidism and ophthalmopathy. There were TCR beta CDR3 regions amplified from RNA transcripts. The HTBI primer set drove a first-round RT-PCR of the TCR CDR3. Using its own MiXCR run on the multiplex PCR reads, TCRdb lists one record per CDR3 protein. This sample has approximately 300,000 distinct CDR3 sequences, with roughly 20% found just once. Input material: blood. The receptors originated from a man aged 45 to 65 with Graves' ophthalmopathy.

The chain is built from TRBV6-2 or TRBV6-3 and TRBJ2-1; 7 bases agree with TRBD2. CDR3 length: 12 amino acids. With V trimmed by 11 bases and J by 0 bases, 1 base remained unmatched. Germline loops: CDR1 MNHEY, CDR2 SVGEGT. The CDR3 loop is CAGGGSYNEQFF. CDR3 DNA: TGTGCCGGCGGGGGCTCCTACAATGAGCAGTTCTTC.

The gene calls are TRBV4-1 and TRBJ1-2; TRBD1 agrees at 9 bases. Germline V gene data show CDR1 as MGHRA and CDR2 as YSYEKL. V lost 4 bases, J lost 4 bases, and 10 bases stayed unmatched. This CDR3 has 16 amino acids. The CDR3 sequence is CASSRVPGQGLYGYTF. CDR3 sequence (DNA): TGCGCCAGCAGCCGGGTACCGGGACAGGGCCTCTATGGCTACACCTTC.

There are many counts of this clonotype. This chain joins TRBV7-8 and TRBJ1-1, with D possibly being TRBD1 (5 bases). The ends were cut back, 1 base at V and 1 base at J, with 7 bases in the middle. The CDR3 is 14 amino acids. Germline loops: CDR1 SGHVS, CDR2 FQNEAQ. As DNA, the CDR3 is TGTGCCAGCAGCTTAGGACAGACGAACACTGAAGCTTTCTTT. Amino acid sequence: CASSLGQTNTEAFF. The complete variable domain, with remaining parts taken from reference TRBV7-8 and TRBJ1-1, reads GAGVSQSPRYKVAKRGQDVALRCDPISGHVSLFWYQQALGQGPEFLTYFQNEAQLDKSGLPSDRFFAERPEGSVSTLKIQRTQQEDSAVYLCASSLGQTNTEAFFGQGTRLTVV.

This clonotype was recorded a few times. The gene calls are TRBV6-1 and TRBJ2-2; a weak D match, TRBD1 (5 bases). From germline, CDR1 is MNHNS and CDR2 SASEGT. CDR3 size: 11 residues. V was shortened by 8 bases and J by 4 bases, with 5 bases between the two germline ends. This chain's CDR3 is CASQGTGELFF. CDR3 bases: TGTGCCAGCCAGGGCACCGGGGAGCTGTTTTTT.

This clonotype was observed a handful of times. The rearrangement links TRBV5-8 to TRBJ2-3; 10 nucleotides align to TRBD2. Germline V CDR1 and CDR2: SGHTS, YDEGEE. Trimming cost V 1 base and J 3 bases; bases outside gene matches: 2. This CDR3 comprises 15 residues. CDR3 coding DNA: TGTGCCAGCAGCTTGAGCGGGAGGGTTACAGATACGCAGTATTTT. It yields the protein CASSLSGRVTDTQYF.

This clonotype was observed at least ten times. The CDR3 nucleotides read TGTGCCAGCAGCCCCGATGCGGTCTCAGGGGAGCAGTTCTTC. Its translation: CASSPDAVSGEQFF. The rearrangement uses TRBV3-1 and TRBJ2-1, with a weak D call TRBD1 (5 bases). This CDR3 is 14 amino acids long. Germline CDR1 reads LGHDT; CDR2 reads YNNKEL (reference sequence). V was shortened by 4 bases and J by 10 bases, with 17 bases between the two germline ends.

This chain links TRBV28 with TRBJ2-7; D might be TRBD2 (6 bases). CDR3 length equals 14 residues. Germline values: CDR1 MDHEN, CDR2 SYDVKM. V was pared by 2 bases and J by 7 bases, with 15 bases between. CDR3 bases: TGTGCCAGCAGTTTAAGCGCGGGAACGAGAGAGCAGTACTTC. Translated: CASSLSAGTREQYF. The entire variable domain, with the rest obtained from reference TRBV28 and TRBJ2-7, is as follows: DVKVTQSSRYLVKRTGEKVFLECVQDMDHENMFWYRQDPGLGLRLIYFSYDVKMKEKGDIPEGYSVSREKKERFSLILESASTNQTSMYLCASSLSAGTREQYFGPGTRLTVT.

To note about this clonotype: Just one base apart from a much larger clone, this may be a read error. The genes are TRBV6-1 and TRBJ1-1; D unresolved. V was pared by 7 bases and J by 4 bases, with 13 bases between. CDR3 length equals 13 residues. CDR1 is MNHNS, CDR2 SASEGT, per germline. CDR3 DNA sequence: TGTGCCAGCATGACGGTTTACAGCACTGAAGCTTTCTTT. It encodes CASMTVYSTEAFF.

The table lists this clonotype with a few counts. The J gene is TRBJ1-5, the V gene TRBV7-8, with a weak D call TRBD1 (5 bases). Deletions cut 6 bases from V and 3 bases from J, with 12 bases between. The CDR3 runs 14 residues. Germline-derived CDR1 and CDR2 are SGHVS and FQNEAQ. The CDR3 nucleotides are TGTGCCAGCAGTTCAGACAGCTCCAATCAGCCCCAGCATTTT. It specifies CASSSDSSNQPQHF.

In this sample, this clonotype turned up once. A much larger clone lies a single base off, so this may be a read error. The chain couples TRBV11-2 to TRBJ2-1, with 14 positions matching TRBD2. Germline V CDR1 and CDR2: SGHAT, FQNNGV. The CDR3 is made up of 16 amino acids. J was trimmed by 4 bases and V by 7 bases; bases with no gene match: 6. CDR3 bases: TGTGCCAGCACCGGGACTAGCGGGAGAGGGTACAATGAGCAGTTCTTC. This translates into CASTGTSGRGYNEQFF.

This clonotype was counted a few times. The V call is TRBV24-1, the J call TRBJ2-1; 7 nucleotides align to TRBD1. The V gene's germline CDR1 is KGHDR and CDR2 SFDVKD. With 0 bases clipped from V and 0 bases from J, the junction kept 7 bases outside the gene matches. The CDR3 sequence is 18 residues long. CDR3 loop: CATSDLSQGVHSYNEQFF. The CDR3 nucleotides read TGTGCCACCAGTGATTTGTCCCAGGGGGTCCACTCCTACAATGAGCAGTTCTTC.

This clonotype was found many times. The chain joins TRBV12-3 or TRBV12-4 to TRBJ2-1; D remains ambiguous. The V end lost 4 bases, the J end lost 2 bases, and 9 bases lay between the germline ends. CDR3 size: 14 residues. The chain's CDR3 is CASSSGLTYNEQFF. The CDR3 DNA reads TGTGCCAGCAGTTCTGGGCTAACCTACAATGAGCAGTTCTTC.

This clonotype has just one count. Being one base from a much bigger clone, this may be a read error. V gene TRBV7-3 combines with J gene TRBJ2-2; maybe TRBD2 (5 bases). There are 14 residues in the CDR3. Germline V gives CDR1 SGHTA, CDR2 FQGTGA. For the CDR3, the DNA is TGTGCCAGCAGCTTAACTAGCCGCACCGGGGAGCTGCTTTTT. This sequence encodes CASSLTSRTGELLF.

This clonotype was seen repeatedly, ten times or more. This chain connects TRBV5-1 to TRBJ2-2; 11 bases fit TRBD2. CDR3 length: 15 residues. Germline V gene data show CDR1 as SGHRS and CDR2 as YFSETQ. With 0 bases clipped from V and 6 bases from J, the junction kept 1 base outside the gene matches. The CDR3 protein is CASSLASGRSGELFF. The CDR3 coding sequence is TGCGCCAGCAGCTTGGCTAGCGGGAGGTCCGGGGAGCTGTTTTTT.

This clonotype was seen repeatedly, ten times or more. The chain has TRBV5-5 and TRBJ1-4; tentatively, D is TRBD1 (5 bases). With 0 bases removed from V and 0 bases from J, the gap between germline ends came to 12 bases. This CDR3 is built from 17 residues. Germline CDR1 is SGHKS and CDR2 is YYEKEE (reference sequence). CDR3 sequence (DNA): TGTGCCAGCAGCTTGGAGGGGACGATTGCAACTAATGAAAAACTGTTTTTT. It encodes CASSLEGTIATNEKLFF.

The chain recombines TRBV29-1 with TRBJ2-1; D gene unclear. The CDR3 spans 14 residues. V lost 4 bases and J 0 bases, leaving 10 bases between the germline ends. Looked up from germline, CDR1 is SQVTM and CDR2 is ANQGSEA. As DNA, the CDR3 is TGCAGCGTTGTAGGCAGGCCCTCCTACAATGAGCAGTTCTTC. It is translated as CSVVGRPSYNEQFF.

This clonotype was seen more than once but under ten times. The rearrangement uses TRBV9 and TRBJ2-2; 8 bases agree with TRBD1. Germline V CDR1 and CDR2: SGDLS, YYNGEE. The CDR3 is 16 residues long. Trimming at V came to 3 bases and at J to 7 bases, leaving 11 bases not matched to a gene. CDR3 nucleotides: TGTGCCAGCAGCGGGAATGACAGGGGATATGGCGGGGAGCTGTTTTTT. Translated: CASSGNDRGYGGELFF.

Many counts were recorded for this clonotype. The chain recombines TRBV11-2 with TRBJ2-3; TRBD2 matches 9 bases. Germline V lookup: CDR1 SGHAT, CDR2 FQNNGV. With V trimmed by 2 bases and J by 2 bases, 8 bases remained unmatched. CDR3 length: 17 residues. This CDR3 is CASSLIGLAGTTDTQYF. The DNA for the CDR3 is TGTGCCAGCAGCTTAATAGGGCTAGCGGGGACCACAGATACGCAGTATTTT.

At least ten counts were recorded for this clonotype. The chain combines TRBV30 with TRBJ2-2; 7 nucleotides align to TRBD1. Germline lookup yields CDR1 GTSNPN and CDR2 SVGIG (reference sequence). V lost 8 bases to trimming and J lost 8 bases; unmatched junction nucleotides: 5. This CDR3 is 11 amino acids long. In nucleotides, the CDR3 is TGTGCCGGCGACAGGGTTGGGGAGCTGTTTTTT. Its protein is CAGDRVGELFF.

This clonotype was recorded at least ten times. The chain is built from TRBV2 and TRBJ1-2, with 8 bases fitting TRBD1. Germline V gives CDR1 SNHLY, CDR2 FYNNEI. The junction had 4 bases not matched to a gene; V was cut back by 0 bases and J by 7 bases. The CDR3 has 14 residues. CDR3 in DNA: TGTGCCAGCAGTGAAGCTGGACAGGGACTTGGCTACACCTTC. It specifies CASSEAGQGLGYTF.

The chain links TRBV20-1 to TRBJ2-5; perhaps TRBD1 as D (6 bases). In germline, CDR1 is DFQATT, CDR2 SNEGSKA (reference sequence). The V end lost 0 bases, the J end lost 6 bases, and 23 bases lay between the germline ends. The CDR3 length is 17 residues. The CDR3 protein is CSARDSLGGVRFQTQYF. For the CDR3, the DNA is TGCAGTGCTAGAGATAGCTTAGGGGGAGTGAGGTTCCAGACCCAGTACTTC.

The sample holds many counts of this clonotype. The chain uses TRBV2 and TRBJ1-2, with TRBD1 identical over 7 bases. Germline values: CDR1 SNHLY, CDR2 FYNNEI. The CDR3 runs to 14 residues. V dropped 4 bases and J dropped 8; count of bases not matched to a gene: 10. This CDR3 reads CASSGKTGVSGYTF. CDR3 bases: TGTGCCAGCAGTGGGAAAACAGGGGTTTCCGGCTACACCTTC.

The CDR3 sequence is CASSRQGTHEQYF. In DNA form, the CDR3 reads TGTGCCAGCTCAAGACAGGGGACCCACGAGCAGTACTTC. This chain joins TRBV27 and TRBJ2-7, with 8 bases lining up with TRBD1. Germline V lookup: CDR1 MNHEY, CDR2 SMNVEV (reference sequence). The CDR3 is 13 residues long. V was pared by 8 bases and J by 5 bases, with 8 bases of the junction left unmatched.

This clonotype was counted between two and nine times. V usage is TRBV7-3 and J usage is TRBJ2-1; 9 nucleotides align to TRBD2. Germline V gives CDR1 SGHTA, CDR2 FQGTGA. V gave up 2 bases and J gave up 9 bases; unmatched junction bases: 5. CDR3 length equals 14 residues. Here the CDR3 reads CASSLAGGGGEQFF. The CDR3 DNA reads TGTGCCAGCAGCTTAGCGGGAGGGGGGGGTGAGCAGTTCTTC.

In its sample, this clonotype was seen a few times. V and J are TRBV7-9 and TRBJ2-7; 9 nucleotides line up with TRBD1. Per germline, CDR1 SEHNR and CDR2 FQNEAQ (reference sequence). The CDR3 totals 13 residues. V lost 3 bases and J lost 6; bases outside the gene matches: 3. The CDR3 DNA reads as TGTGCCAGCAGCTTCGGACAGGGGCGCGAGCAGTACTTC. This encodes CASSFGQGREQYF.